In this sample, the clone carrying this T cell receptor (beta chain) turned up a few times. Its antigen remains unidentified. These data are taken from a study of cytomegalovirus exposure and HLA in healthy donors. Study findings and constraints: An analysis done earlier found most TCR beta V segments productive about 87% or about 30% of the time.

Primers: 60 Vbeta forward and 13 Jbeta reverse. Some clones are missing from TCRdb's copy, which holds only in-frame ones; the method was immunoSEQ multiplex PCR. The sample has 170,000 or so clones, roughly 79% seen once. The sample was PBMCs. This clonotype was obtained from a male donor in good health and CMV-seronegative.

The CDR3 DNA reads as TGCGCCAGCAGCCAAGAAAGATCACTAGCGGGAGGTGGTGAGCAGTTCTTC. Translating gives CASSQERSLAGGGEQFF. V gene TRBV4-3 combines with J gene TRBJ2-1; the match to TRBD2 covers 12 bases. This CDR3 comprises 17 residues. Germline V gene data show CDR1 as LGHNA and CDR2 as YSLEER. V was pared by 0 bases and J by 9 bases, with 9 bases of the junction left unmatched.